The 2 T cell receptor beta chains given below trace back to one sample, sequenced in a study of blood T cell repertoires in COVID-19. Measured with immunoSEQ multiplex PCR; TCRdb has only the in-frame clones, and not every one. Of 98,000 or so clones listed, 80% to 90% were seen once; the top ten hold about 5%. The sample comprised peripheral blood. The receptor set was obtained from a man aged 55 to 70 with acute or convalescent COVID-19.

The rearrangement links TRBV4-1 to TRBJ1-2, with D unclear. Trimming removed 0 bases from V and 7 bases from J, with 6 bases in between. This CDR3 has 12 amino acids. Germline V gene data show CDR1 as MGHRA and CDR2 as YSYEKL. CDR3 sequence (DNA): TGCGCCAGCAGCCAAGATCCGGGTGGCTACACCTTC. Translation gives CASSQDPGGYTF.

This clone was seen more than once but under ten times. The chain couples TRBV7-6 to TRBJ2-2; D is possibly TRBD2 (6 bases). The CDR3 sequence is 15 residues long. V lost 6 bases and J lost 2, with 13 bases in between. CDR1 and CDR2 from the germline V gene are SGHVS and FNYEAQ. The CDR3 DNA follows: TGTGCCAGCAGGCGGGACGGAATAAACACCGGGGAGCTGTTTTTT. The encoded protein is CASRRDGINTGELFF.